The clone carrying this T cell receptor beta chain was recorded at least ten times. Its antigen is currently unknown. The data are from a study of Graves' ophthalmopathy and Graves' hyperthyroidism. Notes on the study in general: The blood repertoire also included most expanded thyroid clonotypes above 0.001 frequency.

This CDR3 has 13 amino acids. Germline CDR1 MGHDK, CDR2 SYGVNS. V shed 1 base and J shed 7 bases, with 5 bases lying between them. Ophthalmopathy donors showed moderate-to-severe activity, CAS ≥3, NOSPECS ≥4 and a duration under 3 months. Ineligible for inclusion were patients with other autoimmune diseases, uncontrolled infections, pregnancy or lactation. PBMCs were isolated by Ficoll-Paque density gradient centrifugation, using roughly 9.7 ml of fresh peripheral blood as the starting material. Beta-chain TCR CDR3 regions were amplified from RNA transcripts. HTBI-primed RT-PCR formed the first round, and a multiplex PCR formed the second. One entry per CDR3 protein results from TCRdb running MiXCR on the multiplex PCR reads. In the table there are roughly 500,000 distinct CDR3 sequences, approximately 15% of which are singletons.

The origin of this receptor is a woman in her twenties or thirties with Graves' ophthalmopathy. The sample was blood. The chain has TRBV25-1 and TRBJ1-6, with no clear D. The CDR3 coding sequence is TGTGCCAGCAGTGAATTCGAGAATTCACCCCTCCACTTT. Amino acid sequence: CASSEFENSPLHF.